This section outlines one T cell receptor (beta chain) sequence together with its context. The V and J ends lost 0 bases and 7 bases, in that order; junction bases with no gene match: 0. The length of the CDR3 is 15 residues. Germline assignment: CDR1 SGHNT and CDR2 YYREEE (reference sequence). Repertoires were generated with immunoSEQ multiplex PCR, while TCRdb's copy carries only in-frame clones and drops some. The sample shows 120,000 to 150,000 clones, roughly 88% of them seen only once. This sample was taken from a study of blood T cell repertoires in COVID-19. The chain combines TRBV5-4 with TRBJ2-1, with 14 positions matching TRBD2. The sequenced sample was peripheral blood. This clonotype was sampled from a human donor in a cohort sampled during active COVID-19. CDR3 nucleotides: TGTGCCAGCAGCTTGGGACTAGCGGGGGGGAATGAGCAGTTCTTC. This gives the protein CASSLGLAGGNEQFF.